The sequence of this T cell receptor beta chain was determined in a study of CD8 T cells in Susac syndrome. The RNA input was roughly 0.45 to 1 ug, and it was reverse transcribed with random hexamers. Across 54 Vbeta and 13 Jbeta, immunoSEQ multiplex PCR amplified TCR beta CDR3. TCRdb re-called the immunoSEQ multiplex PCR reads with MiXCR, one entry per CDR3 protein. The table records about 300,000 distinct CDR3 sequences, around nine tenths of them present only once. The CDR3 consists of 16 residues. V gave up 8 bases and J gave up 2 bases; unmatched junction bases: 6. Germline V gene lookup returns CDR1 MNHNS and CDR2 SASEGT. With regard to this clonotype: Its antigen is undetermined.

Whole-study findings and limits: Acknowledgment was made by the study that its TCR sequencing and HLA analysis involved a relatively small number of individuals.

CD8+ and CD4+ T cells from blood underwent TCR beta sequencing, which was carried out in a high-throughput format. TEMRA cells were FACS-enriched, and CD8+ and CD4+ T cells were isolated negatively. The sample consisted of CD8+ T cells from PBMCs. The chain uses TRBV6-1 and TRBJ2-6, with 10 nucleotides matching TRBD1. This clonotype was sampled from a human donor with multiple sclerosis. The CDR3 nucleotides are TGTGCCAGCCGGGACAGGGGCGCTACTGGGGCCAACGTCCTGACTTTC. Translation: CASRDRGATGANVLTF.